This record covers a single TCR beta chain. The table lists this clone with a few counts. Its specific antigen is unknown. Within one base of it there is no much larger clone, and no base qualities were kept. Library construction relied on the immunoSEQ multiplex PCR assay. For the multiplex PCR, a mixture combining 60 forward primers for TCR Vbeta segments and 13 reverse primers for TCR Jbeta segments was used. The CDR3 region of rearranged TCR beta genes was amplified from genomic DNA with a multiplex PCR assay. The amplified TCR beta libraries were sequenced on the Illumina HiSeq System as 87-base-pair reads. As for the original processing: A later analysis tallied approximately 87 million unique TCR beta chains across the roughly 610 repertoires, and approximately 12 million of those chains were shared by two or more donors. A nearest-neighbor algorithm error-corrected the raw reads and collapsed the reads into unique sequences, merging closely related sequences to remove PCR and sequencing errors. Alignment of CDR3 sequences to IMGT reference sequences was used to assign V, D and J gene segments. For a sequence to be retained, at least a six-nucleotide match to both a V gene segment and a J gene segment was required. A rearrangement was called productive if the CDR3 had no stop codons and remained in frame with V and J, and every other rearrangement was called non-productive. CDR3 was defined according to IMGT convention as the region running from the second conserved V-encoded cysteine to the conserved J-encoded phenylalanine. The earlier analysis of about 610 of the donors excluded any sequence lacking an unambiguous match to a single V gene segment. An earlier analysis of 500 to 700 of the donors classified V segments as functional when productive rearrangements were above 56.7% and as segregating when the standard deviation between donors was above 5%. A statistical classification framework was built to diagnose cytomegalovirus status from the catalog of TCR beta chain sequences. V and J gene assignment, in a later analysis, came from comparing TCR nucleotide sequences with IMGT/GENE-DB human TR gene sequences. Using the TCRdist pipeline, a later analysis assigned CDR3 sequences along with most-parsimonious VDJ recombination scenarios. In a later analysis, each TCR beta chain was defined by its CDR3 amino acid sequence together with its V-gene family, and reads without a unique V-gene family were excluded. In a later analysis, fewer than 600 highly shared, low-generation-probability nucleotide sequences were removed to address suspected cross-contamination and a sequencing artifact. In a later analysis, a clonal expansion index was calculated for each public chain from normalized within-repertoire ranks of inferred template counts. A later analysis computed generation probabilities with a VDJ recombination model fitted to out-of-frame rearrangements, and checked the results against IGoR. A later analysis scored TCR-TCR, TCR-HLA and TCR-CMV co-occurrence with hypergeometric tests, applying a repertoire-size bias correction to TCR pairs. To estimate false discovery rates, a later analysis permuted the HLA or CMV assignments 20 times. A later analysis grouped co-occurring TCRs with DBSCAN, adding TCRdist sequence similarity when clustering within HLA-allele-positive subsets. Repertoires with fewer than 30,000 or more than 120,000 public chains were left out of co-occurrence clustering, as were a handful of repertoires with anomalous nucleotide sharing. Drawn from immuneACCESS, this table holds only the in-frame rearrangements with V and J called that TCRdb kept. Clones are partly lost; checked studies trace under half to an unresolved V gene and leave the rest unexplained. V, J and clone size are those of that table, while D and trimming were read from the DNA. The sample records about 55,000 clones, roughly 70% of which are singletons. Less than 45% of the sample is in the top ten clones.

Including the terminal cysteine and phenylalanine, the CDR3 comprises 13 residues. Here the CDR3 DNA is all that survives: 39 bases in frame from base 1. CDR1 MNHNS and CDR2 SASEGT were looked up in the germline V gene. The junction shows trimming of 4 bases on V and 2 bases on J, plus 8 bases between the germline ends. These data come from a study of cytomegalovirus exposure and HLA in healthy donors (dated by TCRdb to about 2017). Concerning the study at large: According to an earlier analysis of 550 to 750 of the donors, about 170 million T cells yielded roughly 110 million unique TCR beta sequences and approximately 280 Gb of sequence data. Several DR-DQ haplotypes were handled as single units for association and clustering because linkage in the cohort was strong. Using immunosequencing, the study profiled T cell repertoires from fewer than 700 subjects and related those repertoires to cytomegalovirus serostatus. To decide whether each TCR beta V gene segment behaved as functional or pseudogenic, an earlier analysis of approximately 600 of the donors relied on high-throughput TCR beta sequencing. The genetic ancestry cluster associated with self-reported Caucasian donors included about 84% of the 350 to 500 genotyped donors. The study aimed to test whether signatures of past pathogen exposure could be identified by cataloging public T cell receptors. An early release that covered fewer than 800 HLA-typed donors contained approximately 300 gigabases of sequencing data and 75 million to 100 million unique TCR sequences. A separate validation cohort of roughly 110 different subjects was used in addition to the roughly 720-subject first cohort. A later genetic analysis used genome-wide SNP genotypes for about 60% of the roughly 700 donors, treating that subset as a discovery cohort. Among about 400 genotyped donors of the cohort, an average of around 220,000 unique TCR beta nucleotide sequences was sequenced per donor, of which 15% to 20% were non-productive. Typing coverage varied by locus: about 629-640 donors for A, B, C, DRB1 and DQB1; approximately 560 for DQA1; around 610 for DPA1; approximately 490 for DPB1. HLA typing included class I and class II loci at four-digit resolution. The study combined high-throughput TCR immunosequencing, statistical association of individual TCRs with disease status, and machine learning to predict cytomegalovirus infection status. Donor age, sex, ethnicity and CMV serostatus were collected together with the repertoire data. The later analysis used no new phenotypic data to find candidate immune exposures, relying instead on TCR beta sequences and their occurrence across donors. To study patterns of TCR occurrence, a later analysis re-analyzed previously published TCR beta repertoires from around 670 donors and added high-resolution HLA genotyping. Every repertoire in the discovery cohort had been generated on one and the same sequencing platform. What the research found in general, with its limitations: Only TCR beta chains were sequenced in this cohort, and the absence of alpha or paired-chain data limited detectable features. Because some donors lacked HLA typing at each locus, the association tests relied only on the typed subset. A cluster of highly shared sequence variants was judged likely to be a technical artifact of the sequencing pipeline. The only immune exposure information available for the cohort was CMV serostatus. Compared with equally common non-associated chains, HLA-associated TCR beta chains in a later analysis were more clonally expanded and had lower generation probabilities. In a later analysis, most CMV-associated TCR beta chains were found to appear HLA-restricted, with HLA associations seemingly driven largely by CMV exposure. The authors suggested that the approach could potentially be extended to other disease states and immunological phenotypes. In the study, 164 TCR beta chains were listed as associated with cytomegalovirus. Broadly in line with IMGT annotations, most TCR beta V segments showed up in productive rearrangements about 87% or about 30% of the time in an earlier analysis of 587 of the donors. A later genetic analysis reported fewer N-insertions in productive TCRs among donors in an Asian-associated ancestry cluster than the approximately 670-donor mean. When HLA alleles, especially DR and DQ, strongly co-occurred, attributing TCR associations to individual alleles was difficult. Most TCR sequences were observed very rarely across donors, whereas some public TCRs were present in many individuals. About 17 rarely observed V segments, including chromosome 9 orphons, were excluded from the earlier analysis of a few hundred of the donors because counts were too low. In a later analysis, several top co-occurrence clusters were reported to appear linked to parvovirus B19, influenza, CMV and Epstein-Barr virus. The classifier was reported to diagnose cytomegalovirus status with high specificity and sensitivity in both the original and validation cohorts. In a later genetic analysis, a missense DCLRE1C variant was associated with V-gene and J-gene trimming of TCR beta chains, and the association was replicated in an independent cohort. Roughly uniform sequencing depth across donors was assumed in presence/absence analyses, although this assumption may not hold. The 87-base-pair reads could not distinguish some IMGT-functional V segments, including TRBV6-2 and TRBV6-3, so those segments were excluded. A few of the identified cytomegalovirus-associated TCR beta chains were confirmed in vitro to be specific for cytomegalovirus antigens. A further reported finding was that TCR beta sequences accurately predicted the HLA-A and HLA-B alleles for most subjects in the first cohort. According to a later analysis, TCR association rates differed among HLA loci, with DRB1 alleles showing the most associated TCRs and HLA-C alleles showing the fewest. Specific HLA alleles were associated with 18,000 or so TCR beta sequences at a false discovery rate of 0.05 in a later analysis. Linkage disequilibrium might explain the correlated functional status among segregating V segments, but an unknown experimental factor could not be ruled out.

In total, 500 to 700 healthy bone marrow donors made up the cohort. Cohort members were all nominally healthy when sampled, although unrecorded immune exposures were likely present. The donor tested CMV seropositive and was one of the 289 seropositive cohort members. Every donor gave a peripheral blood sample, and the peripheral blood mononuclear cells from that sample were used for TCR beta sequencing. The Qiagen DNeasy Blood Extraction Kit was used to extract genomic DNA from the blood cell samples. This TCR was recovered from a man aged 40-55 years in good health and CMV-seropositive. The V gene is TRBV6-1 and the J gene is TRBJ2-5; the D gene assignment is ambiguous. The source material was PBMCs. The CDR3 in this case is CASSGTRQETQYF. The bases are TGTGCCAGCAGTGGCACACGTCAAGAGACCCAGTACTTC.